These T cell receptor beta chains were read from a single sample in a study of blood T cells in healthy people across ages. Each CDR3 protein gets one entry after TCRdb re-called the 5' RACE reads with MiXCR. The repertoire holds some 760,000 distinct CDR3 sequences, with just under 25% as singletons. These data were also reused for a study on T cells of mothers and their children.

Source material: blood. These receptors originate from a boy between 5 and 17 years old in good health. Each CDR3 is given with its conserved first and last residue. Fields, in order: D gene, J gene, clone size, V gene, CDR3 DNA, CDR3 protein. D genes are given only for firm matches. Where a row states a size, it is once, few, many or the class of an expanded clone; other rows omit it.

>NA|TRBJ2-7|NA|TRBV7-8
TGTGCCAGCAGCTATGGGGTTGGGACACAGCAGTACTTC
CASSYGVGTQQYF
>TRBD1|TRBJ1-1|few|TRBV6-6
TGTGCCAGCAGAGACAGGGTCGGGAACACTGAAGCTTTCTTT
CASRDRVGNTEAFF
>NA|TRBJ1-5|NA|TRBV5-1
TGCGCCAGCAGCTTGGACGGGGGGGACAATCAGCCCCAGCATTTT
CASSLDGGDNQPQHF
>NA|TRBJ2-5|NA|TRBV7-9
TGTGCCAGCAGCTTAGCCCTGTCAGGCGAGACCCAGTACTTC
CASSLALSGETQYF
>NA|TRBJ2-1|NA|TRBV7-8
TGTGCCAGCAGGTTGGAGCGGGCCCCGGGCAATGAGCAGTTCTTC
CASRLERAPGNEQFF
>TRBD2|TRBJ2-1|NA|TRBV7-9
TGTGCCAGCAGCCAACCAACAGGGACTAGCGAATACAATGAGCAGTTCTTC
CASSQPTGTSEYNEQFF
>NA|TRBJ1-1|few|TRBV15
TGTGCCACCAGCACCACCATAGGTCTACCCTTTTTGAACACTGAAGCTTTCTTT
CATSTTIGLPFLNTEAFF
>NA|TRBJ2-2|once|TRBV12-3/TRBV12-4
TGTGCCAGCAGCCCCGGAGAAACCGGGGAGCTGTTTTTT
CASSPGETGELFF
>TRBD1|TRBJ2-5|few|TRBV29-1
TGCAGCGTTGAAGGGAAACAGGGGCTGCAAGAGACCCAGTACTTC
CSVEGKQGLQETQYF
>NA|TRBJ1-4|NA|TRBV21-1
TGTGCCAGCAGCAAGGGGACAGGGTCGACAACTAATGAAAAACTGTTTTTT
CASSKGTGSTTNEKLFF
>NA|TRBJ2-5|few|TRBV20-1
TGCAGTGCTAGAGGGCCGGGACCTCAAGAGACCCAGTACTTC
CSARGPGPQETQYF
>NA|TRBJ2-3|NA|TRBV7-2
TGTGCCAGCAGCTTATTCCTTAGCATGGGATATACGCAGTATTTT
CASSLFLSMGYTQYF
>NA|TRBJ2-1|NA|TRBV7-2
TGTGCCAGCAGCTTAGGTGGGGGGGGCTCGGGTAATGAGCAGTTCTTC
CASSLGGGGSGNEQFF
>TRBD2|TRBJ2-5|few|TRBV29-1
TGCAGCGTTGAAGGGACTAGCGGGTACGAGACCCAGTACTTC
CSVEGTSGYETQYF
>NA|TRBJ2-1|NA|TRBV20-1
TGCAGTGCTAGGTGGTCCCAAGGCAATGAGCAGTTCTTC
CSARWSQGNEQFF
>NA|TRBJ2-1|few|TRBV12-3/TRBV12-4
TGTGCCAGCTGGGTTTCCTACAATGAGCAGTTCTTC
CASWVSYNEQFF
>NA|TRBJ2-3|NA|TRBV5-1
TGCGCCAGCAGCCTAGCGTCCCCAGATACGCAGTATTTT
CASSLASPDTQYF
>NA|TRBJ2-6|few|TRBV6-1
TGTGCCAGCAACCGGGGTGAGGCTGGGGCCAACGTCCTGACTTTC
CASNRGEAGANVLTF
>TRBD2|TRBJ2-2|few|TRBV7-6
TGTGCCAGCAGCCCCCTAGCGGATGGACATTCCACCGGGGAGCTGTTTTTT
CASSPLADGHSTGELFF
>NA|TRBJ2-1|few|TRBV20-1
TGCAGTGCTCATTTGGGGCAGTACAATGAGCAGTTCTTC
CSAHLGQYNEQFF
>NA|TRBJ2-5|few|TRBV20-1
TGCAGTGCCGAGCGGGAGACCCAGTACTTC
CSAERETQYF
>NA|TRBJ2-7|few|TRBV5-1
TGCGCCAGCAGCTTGGATACACCCCAATTACGCTACGAGCAGTACTTC
CASSLDTPQLRYEQYF
>TRBD1|TRBJ2-6|many|TRBV13
TGTGCCAGCAGTTCTACAGGGGCCGGGGCCAACGTCCTGACTTTC
CASSSTGAGANVLTF
>NA|TRBJ2-3|few|TRBV9
TGTGCCAGCAGCGTCTACGGCACAGATACGCAGTATTTT
CASSVYGTDTQYF
>NA|TRBJ2-7|few|TRBV7-9
TGTGCCAGCAGCGCAAGGCCCCCAGGGACCGGCGTTGGCGAGCAGTACTTC
CASSARPPGTGVGEQYF
>NA|TRBJ1-5|few|TRBV7-9
TGTGCCAGCAGCCGGTGGGGGTACGGCAATCAGCCCCAGCATTTT
CASSRWGYGNQPQHF